This T cell receptor (beta chain) was retrieved from a study of blood T cell repertoires in COVID-19. In the study overall: Whether acute or convalescent, the COVID-19 samples came from the United States, Italy and Spain. Sample material is recorded as cDNA or gDNA derived from T cells, B-cell-depleted T cells, or PBMCs.

CDR1 SQVTM and CDR2 ANQGSEA come from the germline V gene. V lost 4 bases, J lost 3 bases, and 9 bases lay in between. The CDR3 consists of 12 residues. Original processing notes: Estimated nucleated cell counts came from reference gene primer amplification. TCRdb keeps only in-frame clones here, not all; method: immunoSEQ multiplex PCR. V and J calls and clone size are copied from that table; D and trimming were computed from the DNA. The sample lists roughly 70,000 clones; approximately 90% were seen once. The sequence came from a human donor in a cohort sampled during active COVID-19. This rearrangement joins TRBV29-1 to TRBJ1-2; no reliable D call. The sequenced material came from peripheral blood. As DNA, the CDR3 is TGCAGCGTTGTAGGGAGTGACTATGGCTACACCTTC. Its translation: CSVVGSDYGYTF.